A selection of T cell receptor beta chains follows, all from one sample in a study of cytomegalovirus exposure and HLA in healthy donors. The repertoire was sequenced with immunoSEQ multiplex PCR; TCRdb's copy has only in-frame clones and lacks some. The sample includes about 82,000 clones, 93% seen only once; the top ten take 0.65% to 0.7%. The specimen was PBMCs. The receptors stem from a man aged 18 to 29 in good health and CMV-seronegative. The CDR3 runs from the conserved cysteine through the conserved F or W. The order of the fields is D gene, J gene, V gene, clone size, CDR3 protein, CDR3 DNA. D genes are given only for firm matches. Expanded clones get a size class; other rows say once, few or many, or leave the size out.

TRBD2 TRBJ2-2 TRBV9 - CASSTNQGTSGATGELFF TGTGCCAGCAGCACAAACCAAGGGACTAGCGGGGCTACCGGGGAGCTGTTTTTT
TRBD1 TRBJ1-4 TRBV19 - CASSMGTATNEKLFF TGTGCCAGTAGTATGGGGACAGCAACTAATGAAAAACTGTTTTTT
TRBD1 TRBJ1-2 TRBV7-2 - CASSLEGQINYGYTF TGTGCCAGCAGCTTAGAGGGACAGATCAACTATGGCTACACCTTC
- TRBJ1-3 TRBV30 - CAWSSTEIFRNTIYF TGTGCCTGGAGCTCAACTGAAATATTCCGAAACACCATATATTTT
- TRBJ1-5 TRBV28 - CASSRSYQPQHF TGTGCCAGCAGTAGGAGTTATCAGCCCCAGCATTTT
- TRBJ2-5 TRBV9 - CASSLSSPQETQYF TGTGCCAGCAGCCTAAGCTCACCCCAAGAGACCCAGTACTTC
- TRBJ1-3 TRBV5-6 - CASSPPGAGNTIYF TGTGCCAGCAGCCCCCCGGGAGCTGGAAACACCATATATTTT
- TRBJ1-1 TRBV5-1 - CASSPGGGAEAFF TGCGCCAGCAGCCCGGGTGGGGGGGCTGAAGCTTTCTTT
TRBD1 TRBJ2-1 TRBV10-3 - CAIRQTGQLSFEQFF TGTGCCATACGCCAGACGGGACAGCTTTCATTTGAGCAGTTCTTC
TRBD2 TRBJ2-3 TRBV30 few CAWSVGAGGVTDTQYF TGTGCCTGGAGTGTAGGCGCGGGGGGGGTCACAGATACGCAGTATTTT
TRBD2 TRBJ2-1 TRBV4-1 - CASSQERLAGDFYNEQFF TGCGCCAGCAGCCAAGAAAGGCTAGCGGGGGACTTTTACAATGAGCAGTTCTTC
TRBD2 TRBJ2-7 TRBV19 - CASSMGGNYEQYF TGTGCCAGTAGTATGGGGGGGAACTACGAGCAGTACTTC
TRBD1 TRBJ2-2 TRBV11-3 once CASSLIGTGSGELFF TGTGCCAGCAGCTTAATTGGGACAGGGTCCGGGGAGCTGTTTTTT
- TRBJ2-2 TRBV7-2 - CASSLGHLWTGELFF TGTGCCAGCAGCTTAGGTCACTTGTGGACCGGGGAGCTGTTTTTT
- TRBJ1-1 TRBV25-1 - CASSPQGWGIEAFF TGTGCCAGCAGTCCCCAGGGGTGGGGGATTGAAGCTTTCTTT
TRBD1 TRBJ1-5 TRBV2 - CASRDSYSNQPQHF TGTGCCTCCCGGGACAGTTATAGCAATCAGCCCCAGCATTTT
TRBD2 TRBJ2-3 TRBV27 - CASSSRASGGSTPATDTQYF TGTGCCAGCAGTTCCCGAGCTAGCGGGGGTTCAACCCCAGCCACAGATACGCAGTATTTT
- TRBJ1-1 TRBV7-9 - CASSLEVGDEAFF TGTGCCAGCAGCTTAGAGGTCGGGGATGAAGCTTTCTTT
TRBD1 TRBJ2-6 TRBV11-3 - CASSLGQGTYSGANVLTF TGTGCCAGCAGCTTGGGACAGGGCACCTACTCTGGGGCCAACGTCCTGACTTTC
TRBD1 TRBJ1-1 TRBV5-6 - CASRRTGWGTEAFF TGTGCCAGCAGACGGACAGGGTGGGGCACTGAAGCTTTCTTT
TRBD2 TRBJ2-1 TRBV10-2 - CASTLLAANNEQFF TGCGCCAGCACCCTACTAGCGGCCAACAATGAGCAGTTCTTC
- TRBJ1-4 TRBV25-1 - CASSPWGDKEKLFF TGTGCCAGCAGCCCGTGGGGGGATAAGGAAAAACTGTTTTTT
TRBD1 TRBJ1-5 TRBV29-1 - CSSGGQGEPQHF TGCAGCTCAGGGGGACAGGGGGAGCCCCAGCATTTT
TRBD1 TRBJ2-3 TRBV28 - CASSLSGDRAADTQYF TGTGCCAGCAGTTTATCGGGGGACAGGGCGGCAGATACGCAGTATTTT
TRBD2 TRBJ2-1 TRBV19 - CASKTSGGYNEQFF TGTGCCAGTAAGACTAGCGGGGGCTACAATGAGCAGTTCTTC
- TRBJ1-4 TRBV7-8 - CASSSRTEARLKLFF TGTGCCAGCAGCTCTCGGACAGAAGCAAGGCTAAAACTGTTTTTT
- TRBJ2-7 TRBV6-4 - CANRFHGTGVTYEQYF TGTGCCAACAGATTCCATGGCACAGGTGTTACCTACGAGCAGTACTTC
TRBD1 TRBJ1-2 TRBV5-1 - CASSPGQPTNYGYTF TGCGCCAGCAGCCCGGGACAGCCTACTAACTATGGCTACACCTTC
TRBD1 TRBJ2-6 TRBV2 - CASSVTGGARVGANVLTF TGTGCCAGCAGCGTGACAGGGGGTGCCAGAGTGGGGGCCAACGTCCTGACTTTC
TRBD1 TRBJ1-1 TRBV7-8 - CASSSYSSRDRPEAFF TGTGCCAGCAGCTCCTATTCCTCGCGGGACAGACCTGAAGCTTTCTTT
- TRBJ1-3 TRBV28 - CASSWDRTGAGNTIYF TGTGCCAGCAGTTGGGACCGCACGGGGGCTGGAAACACCATATATTTT
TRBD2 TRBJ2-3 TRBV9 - CASSTPPRLAGKDTQYF TGTGCCAGCAGCACCCCCCCCCGACTAGCGGGAAAAGATACGCAGTATTTT
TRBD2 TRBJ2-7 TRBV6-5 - CASRQSGSSYEQYF TGTGCCAGCAGGCAAAGCGGGAGCTCCTACGAGCAGTACTTC
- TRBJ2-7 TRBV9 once CASSAGHESYEQYF TGTGCCAGCAGCGCCGGACACGAATCCTACGAGCAGTACTTC
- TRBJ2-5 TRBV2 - CASTGESGPQETQYF TGTGCCAGCACTGGGGAAAGCGGACCACAAGAGACCCAGTACTTC
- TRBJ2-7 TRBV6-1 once CASSRLSHYEQYF TGTGCCAGCAGTAGACTTAGCCACTACGAGCAGTACTTC
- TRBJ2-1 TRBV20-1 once CSFRRGEQFF TGCAGCTTCCGGCGGGGTGAGCAGTTCTTC
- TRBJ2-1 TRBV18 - CASSPPGSREQFF TGTGCCAGCTCACCACCCGGGAGTCGGGAGCAGTTCTTC
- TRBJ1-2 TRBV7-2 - CASSLQGSYGYTF TGTGCCAGCAGCTTACAGGGGAGCTATGGCTACACCTTC
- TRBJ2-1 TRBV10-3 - CAISEFSGGVDEQFF TGTGCCATCAGTGAGTTTAGCGGCGGCGTGGATGAGCAGTTCTTC
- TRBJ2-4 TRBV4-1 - CASSQGRVLAKNIQYF TGCGCCAGCAGCCAAGGGCGGGTCCTAGCCAAAAACATTCAGTACTTC
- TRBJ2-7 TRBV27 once CASSSSVPGTYEQYF TGTGCCAGCAGTTCTAGCGTTCCCGGCACCTACGAGCAGTACTTC